This T cell receptor beta chain appears in the sequencing data of a study of CD8+ T cells in alopecia areata. About the study: Treated patients were dosed with oral tofacitinib, taking 5 to 10 mg twice daily. It was 6 to 18 months of tofacitinib, and then there were 6 months off drug. Study-level results: Mouse data revealed clearer TCR sharing than patient data did, a gap possibly tied to HLA.

For this clone: Its cognate antigen is unknown.

Noted treatment: oral pan-JAK inhibitor, 5-10 mg twice daily. Lesional scalp tissue (obtained by punch biopsy) and peripheral blood were collected from alopecia areata patients. Germline CDR1 PRHDT, CDR2 FYEKMQ (reference sequence). The CDR3 sequence is 16 residues long. V lost 3 bases and J lost 2, with 17 bases in between. RNA was extracted and reverse transcribed into cDNA as the sequencing template. Only in-frame clones appear in the TCRdb table, and some are missing; sequencing was by immunoSEQ multiplex PCR. The sample lists 110,000 to 150,000 clones, 75% to 85% occurring once. This clonotype was obtained from a human donor with alopecia areata. The sample here was CD8+ T cells sorted from blood, taken at week 4, from a patient treated with tofacitinib. The J gene is TRBJ2-7, the V gene TRBV13; TRBD1 or TRBD2 may be the D gene (6 bases each). In DNA form, the CDR3 reads TGTGCCAGCAGCTTCACCGGGGGCACCCCTCCCTACGAGCAGTACTTC. It specifies CASSFTGGTPPYEQYF. The full variable domain, with the rest looked up from reference TRBV13 and TRBJ2-7, is AAGVIQSPRHLIKEKRETATLKCYPIPRHDTVYWYQQGPGQDPQFLISFYEKMQSDKGSIPDRFSAQQFSDYHSELNMSSLELGDSALYFCASSFTGGTPPYEQYFGPGTRLTVT.